This note documents a single T cell receptor beta chain sequence. This clonotype turned up a few times. It lacks a known antigen. There are no base qualities to consult, and no much larger clone falls within one base. Taken from cysteine to phenylalanine, the CDR3 has 14 residues. Only CDR3 DNA remains: 42 bases, in frame from the first base. Ends trimmed: V by 5 bases, J by 4 bases; bases unmatched to a gene: 5. The germline V gene gives CDR1 as SNHLY and CDR2 as FYNNEI. The record originates from a study of read filtering for tumor transcriptome and immune sequencing (dated by TCRdb to the early 2020s). General notes on the study: The cohort had around 16 male and more than 12 female patients with a mean age of roughly 66 years, ranging from roughly 40 to 90. TCR-region mapped reads per sample ranged from about 4.05 to 11 million with IR-seq versus only about 85 to 1273 with RNA-seq. The study compared TCR repertoires from targeted immune repertoire sequencing and bulk whole-transcriptome sequencing run on the same bone marrow samples. By revised international staging, eight or nine patients were R-ISS I, under 20 were R-ISS II and 6 or 7 were R-ISS III. Whole-transcriptome libraries were prepared with the TruSeq RNA Access Library Prep Kit after DNase treatment. One main goal was a read-filtering strategy for immune repertoire data, in particular deciding whether clonotypes backed by only one read should be removed. Overall study outcomes, separate from this receptor: Single-read clonotypes made up about 81.9% of clonotypes but roughly 3.2% of total reads in IR-seq, and under 75% of clonotypes and approximately 48% of reads in RNA-seq. The sorted CD138-negative fraction was not purified T cells but a mixed bone marrow immune population. The correlation between IR-seq and RNA-seq shared clonotype proportions rose when single-read clonotypes were removed. IR-seq captured clonotypes at much higher depth and more reliably than RNA-seq, and smaller IR-seq throughput sufficed to identify most shared clonotypes.

Every patient had bone marrow sampled at the time of active disease. Bone marrow mononuclear cells were isolated by Ficoll-Hypaque density gradient centrifugation. To remove myeloma plasma cells, the cells were labeled with CD138 magnetic microbeads on a MACS separator, and CD138-negative cells were then collected by negative selection. Flow cytometry on an Attune NxT with CD138 antibodies was used to check the purity of the isolated cells. TRIzol reagent was used to extract total RNA, which was then quantified with a NanoDrop spectrophotometer. Paired RNA-seq and IR-seq were performed on the CD138-negative bone marrow sample of each patient. TCR libraries were built from about 400 ng RNA with the Immunoverse kit, using molecular barcoded adaptors covering alpha/delta and beta/gamma chains. TCR library preparation used the same RNA that was used for transcriptome sequencing. Sequencing of the TCR libraries was done on an Illumina HiSeq 4000 with 2 x 150 cycles. Per the authors' processing: Using MiXCR, which included quality filtering and error correction, TCR reads were aligned to human V, D, J and C references and then assembled into CDR3 clonotypes. The tcR package in R was used for analysis of clonotype counts and gene usage diversity. For inspection of raw mapping reads, RNA-seq reads were mapped by STAR aligner version 2.5.3a onto GRCh37 of the human genome. To test how sequencing depth affects detected clonotypes, IR-seq fastq files were randomly downsampled with Seqtk 1.3. The public reads were run again by TCRdb, first through fastp at Q25 and then through MiXCR, and only productive beta chains were kept. A single entry per CDR3 protein holds the most common genes and DNA from its merged rows. The V and J calls and clone size come from TCRdb's table, not from the authors' own analysis. Across this sample there are around 41,000 distinct CDR3 sequences, with 12% seen only once. About 30% of the sample goes to the ten largest clones.

The chain is made from TRBV2 and TRBJ2-3; 8 bases in the junction line up with TRBD2. Material for sequencing was a population of CD138-negative cells sorted from bone marrow. The cell subset or site label for this specimen denotes: bone marrow mononuclear cells depleted of CD138+ plasma/myeloma cells by negative magnetic selection. This sequence was found in a donor aged 40 or over with multiple myeloma. The CDR3 reads as follows: CASSSPGRADTQYF. In nucleotides, the sequence is TGTGCCAGCAGTTCCCCCGGGAGGGCAGATACGCAGTATTTT.